The rows below give T cell receptor beta chains drawn from one sample of a study of T cell responses to AZD1222 COVID-19 vaccine. Only in-frame clones appear in the TCRdb table, and some are missing; sequencing was by immunoSEQ multiplex PCR. There are roughly 120,000 clones in the sample; 75% to 90% occur only once, and under 2% lies in the top ten. The sequenced sample was peripheral blood, obtained on day 0 of AZD1222 vaccination. These receptor sequences come from an adult in good health. Both conserved end residues are part of each CDR3. The D gene is left open where the match is weak. The size field is filled for only some rows; it gives once, few, many or a size class.

J gene: TRBJ1-3; V gene: TRBV3-1/TRBV3-2; D gene: TRBD1; clone size: NA; CDR3 DNA: TGTGCCAGCAGCGACGGACAGGGGGTCTCTGGAAACACCATATATTTT; CDR3 protein: CASSDGQGVSGNTIYF
J gene: TRBJ1-6; V gene: TRBV5-1; D gene: TRBD1; clone size: NA; CDR3 DNA: TGCGCCAGCAGCTTATTGGCTCGGACAGGGTCAAATTCACCCCTCCACTTT; CDR3 protein: CASSLLARTGSNSPLHF
J gene: TRBJ1-3; V gene: TRBV11-3; D gene: NA; clone size: NA; CDR3 DNA: TGTGCCAGCAGGGCCAGGAGGGGCGCGGGAAACACCATATATTTT; CDR3 protein: CASRARRGAGNTIYF
J gene: TRBJ1-1; V gene: TRBV19; D gene: NA; clone size: NA; CDR3 DNA: TGTGCCAGTAGTATGAGGGGGACTGAAGCTTTCTTT; CDR3 protein: CASSMRGTEAFF
J gene: TRBJ1-6; V gene: TRBV21-1; D gene: NA; clone size: NA; CDR3 DNA: TGTGCCAGCAGCAAAGTATGGGGACACCCTAATTCACCCCTCCACTTT; CDR3 protein: CASSKVWGHPNSPLHF
J gene: TRBJ2-7; V gene: TRBV6-1; D gene: NA; clone size: NA; CDR3 DNA: TGTGCCAGCAGTGAACACTACAGGGACGAGCAGTACTTC; CDR3 protein: CASSEHYRDEQYF
J gene: TRBJ1-5; V gene: TRBV19; D gene: TRBD1; clone size: NA; CDR3 DNA: TGTGCCAGTAGTAACAGGGGAGAAGTGAGTCAGCCCCAGCATTTT; CDR3 protein: CASSNRGEVSQPQHF
J gene: TRBJ2-5; V gene: TRBV7-8; D gene: TRBD2; clone size: NA; CDR3 DNA: TGTGCCAGCAGCTTAGGCCCGGGGGGGGAGACCCAGTACTTC; CDR3 protein: CASSLGPGGETQYF
J gene: TRBJ2-1; V gene: TRBV3-1/TRBV3-2; D gene: TRBD2; clone size: once; CDR3 DNA: TGTGCCAGCAGGGATAGCGGGCTATACAATGAGCAGTTCTTC; CDR3 protein: CASRDSGLYNEQFF
J gene: TRBJ1-3; V gene: TRBV7-2; D gene: NA; clone size: NA; CDR3 DNA: TGTGCCAGCAGCTTAGACTACGGAAACACCATATATTTT; CDR3 protein: CASSLDYGNTIYF
J gene: TRBJ2-3; V gene: TRBV6-5; D gene: TRBD1; clone size: NA; CDR3 DNA: TGTGCCACCGAATACAGGGGGCGGACAGATACGCAGTATTTT; CDR3 protein: CATEYRGRTDTQYF
J gene: TRBJ1-1; V gene: TRBV19; D gene: NA; clone size: once; CDR3 DNA: TGTGCCAGTAGTATAACCGAGAGGACTGAAGCTTTCTTT; CDR3 protein: CASSITERTEAFF
J gene: TRBJ1-5; V gene: TRBV4-1; D gene: NA; clone size: NA; CDR3 DNA: TGCGCCAGCAGCCAAGAGAGCGGACGTGCTTTGGCTCAGCCCCAGCATTTT; CDR3 protein: CASSQESGRALAQPQHF
J gene: TRBJ2-7; V gene: TRBV6-1; D gene: NA; clone size: NA; CDR3 DNA: TGTGCCAGCAGTGAAGCAACCCAGCCATTCTACGAGCAGTACTTC; CDR3 protein: CASSEATQPFYEQYF
J gene: TRBJ1-5; V gene: TRBV12-5; D gene: NA; clone size: NA; CDR3 DNA: TGTGCTAGTGGTTTGGGGGGGCTCAATCAGCCCCAGCATTTT; CDR3 protein: CASGLGGLNQPQHF
J gene: TRBJ1-2; V gene: TRBV5-1; D gene: NA; clone size: NA; CDR3 DNA: TGCGCCAGCAGCCGGGAGGCCCAGGGTTTCGGCTACACCTTC; CDR3 protein: CASSREAQGFGYTF
J gene: TRBJ1-6; V gene: TRBV7-8; D gene: NA; clone size: NA; CDR3 DNA: TGTGCCAGCAGCCCCTGGGCGACGGCTAATTCACCCCTCCACTTT; CDR3 protein: CASSPWATANSPLHF
J gene: TRBJ2-7; V gene: TRBV7-2; D gene: NA; clone size: NA; CDR3 DNA: TGTGCCAGCAGCCAGGACTCCTACGAGCAGTACTTC; CDR3 protein: CASSQDSYEQYF
J gene: TRBJ2-7; V gene: TRBV15; D gene: NA; clone size: few; CDR3 DNA: TGTGCCACCAGCGGGGAAAGGGGGGCATACGAGCAGTACTTC; CDR3 protein: CATSGERGAYEQYF
J gene: TRBJ2-7; V gene: TRBV9; D gene: NA; clone size: once; CDR3 DNA: TGTGCCAGCGCGAGGGGGGTCACCTGGGTCGAGCAGTACTTC; CDR3 protein: CASARGVTWVEQYF
J gene: TRBJ1-3; V gene: TRBV7-6; D gene: NA; clone size: NA; CDR3 DNA: TGTGCCAGCAGCTTAACGGGTCCCAAGTTCCCGGGCTCTGGAAACACCATATATTTT; CDR3 protein: CASSLTGPKFPGSGNTIYF
J gene: TRBJ1-2; V gene: TRBV6-2/TRBV6-3; D gene: NA; clone size: NA; CDR3 DNA: TGTGCCAGCAGTCCCCGGGCCCTCTATGGCTACACCTTC; CDR3 protein: CASSPRALYGYTF
J gene: TRBJ1-5; V gene: TRBV5-8; D gene: TRBD1; clone size: once; CDR3 DNA: TGTGCCAGCAGCCAGGGACAGTGGAGCAATCAGCCCCAGCATTTT; CDR3 protein: CASSQGQWSNQPQHF
J gene: TRBJ1-2; V gene: TRBV21-1; D gene: NA; clone size: NA; CDR3 DNA: TGTGCCAGCAGCAAAGCGCGGGACAGGACACAGGGCTACACCTTC; CDR3 protein: CASSKARDRTQGYTF
J gene: TRBJ2-7; V gene: TRBV6-6; D gene: NA; clone size: NA; CDR3 DNA: TGTGCCAGCAGTTACTCGGACAGTTTCTACGAGCAGTACTTC; CDR3 protein: CASSYSDSFYEQYF
J gene: TRBJ2-2; V gene: TRBV30; D gene: NA; clone size: NA; CDR3 DNA: TGTGCCTGGAGTTCGCGACTGGCCGGGGAGCTGTTTTTT; CDR3 protein: CAWSSRLAGELFF
J gene: TRBJ2-2; V gene: TRBV9; D gene: NA; clone size: NA; CDR3 DNA: TGTGCCAGCAGTCAAACAGGGTTCACCGGGGAGCTGTTTTTT; CDR3 protein: CASSQTGFTGELFF
J gene: TRBJ2-1; V gene: TRBV10-2; D gene: TRBD2; clone size: NA; CDR3 DNA: TGCGCCAGCACAGCGGGGGCCTACAATGAGCAGTTCTTC; CDR3 protein: CASTAGAYNEQFF
J gene: TRBJ2-3; V gene: TRBV7-6; D gene: NA; clone size: NA; CDR3 DNA: TGTGCCAGCAGCTCAAACCTCGCGGGTTCAGATACGCAGTATTTT; CDR3 protein: CASSSNLAGSDTQYF
J gene: TRBJ1-1; V gene: TRBV29-1; D gene: NA; clone size: few; CDR3 DNA: TGCAGCGTTAGGAAGGAGCCGGCCCCTGAAGCTTTCTTT; CDR3 protein: CSVRKEPAPEAFF
J gene: TRBJ2-3; V gene: TRBV5-4; D gene: NA; clone size: NA; CDR3 DNA: TGTGCCAGCAGTAGGGGGGATGCCACAGATACGCAGTATTTT; CDR3 protein: CASSRGDATDTQYF
J gene: TRBJ1-4; V gene: TRBV10-3; D gene: TRBD1; clone size: NA; CDR3 DNA: TGTGCCATCAGTGATCCGGGACAGGGGTCGGCTAATGAAAAACTGTTTTTT; CDR3 protein: CAISDPGQGSANEKLFF
J gene: TRBJ1-2; V gene: TRBV6-5; D gene: NA; clone size: NA; CDR3 DNA: TGTGCCAGCAGACCTCCGGGGGGCGAGGGCTACACCTTC; CDR3 protein: CASRPPGGEGYTF
J gene: TRBJ2-7; V gene: TRBV9; D gene: NA; clone size: NA; CDR3 DNA: TGTGCCAGCAAGGGAGGGGGCTTCAGGGGAGAGCAGTACTTC; CDR3 protein: CASKGGGFRGEQYF
J gene: TRBJ2-1; V gene: TRBV7-2; D gene: NA; clone size: NA; CDR3 DNA: TGTGCCAGCAGCGCACACCCGGGACCCCACACCTACAATGAGCAGTTCTTC; CDR3 protein: CASSAHPGPHTYNEQFF
J gene: TRBJ1-1; V gene: TRBV11-3; D gene: NA; clone size: few; CDR3 DNA: TGTGCCAGCAGCTTAGTTCCGGGGAGGACCACTGAAGCTTTCTTT; CDR3 protein: CASSLVPGRTTEAFF
J gene: TRBJ2-2; V gene: TRBV9; D gene: TRBD2; clone size: NA; CDR3 DNA: TGTGCCAGCAGCGTGACTAGCGGGGACACCGGGGAGCTGTTTTTT; CDR3 protein: CASSVTSGDTGELFF
J gene: TRBJ2-7; V gene: TRBV6-5; D gene: NA; clone size: NA; CDR3 DNA: TGTGCCAGCAGTCTCCAGGGCGGTGGGGCCTACGAGCAGTACTTC; CDR3 protein: CASSLQGGGAYEQYF
J gene: TRBJ1-4; V gene: TRBV19; D gene: NA; clone size: NA; CDR3 DNA: TGTGCCAGTAGTAAACCGGGACAACCGATGGAAAAACTGTTTTTT; CDR3 protein: CASSKPGQPMEKLFF
J gene: TRBJ2-7; V gene: TRBV7-7; D gene: TRBD2; clone size: NA; CDR3 DNA: TGTGCTAGCAGCCCCACTAGCGGGTCCTACGAGCAGTACTTC; CDR3 protein: CASSPTSGSYEQYF
J gene: TRBJ1-6; V gene: TRBV11-2; D gene: NA; clone size: once; CDR3 DNA: TGTGCCAGCAGCTCCCTGCAGGATGGTTCACCCCTCCACTTT; CDR3 protein: CASSSLQDGSPLHF
J gene: TRBJ2-1; V gene: TRBV7-3; D gene: TRBD1; clone size: NA; CDR3 DNA: TGTGCCAGCAGCCCAAGAGGGACAGGTAATAATGAGCAGTTCTTC; CDR3 protein: CASSPRGTGNNEQFF
J gene: TRBJ1-1; V gene: TRBV29-1; D gene: TRBD1; clone size: NA; CDR3 DNA: TGCAGCGTTGGGGACAGGGCAGGTGCTGAAGCTTTCTTT; CDR3 protein: CSVGDRAGAEAFF
J gene: TRBJ1-2; V gene: TRBV6-2/TRBV6-3; D gene: NA; clone size: NA; CDR3 DNA: TGTGCCAGCAGTTATGGGGCAGGGGATGGCTACACCTTC; CDR3 protein: CASSYGAGDGYTF
J gene: TRBJ2-3; V gene: TRBV24-1; D gene: TRBD2; clone size: few; CDR3 DNA: TGTGCCACCAGTGAAAGGACTAGCGGGAGGGCCACAGATACGCAGTATTTT; CDR3 protein: CATSERTSGRATDTQYF
J gene: TRBJ2-7; V gene: TRBV11-3; D gene: NA; clone size: few; CDR3 DNA: TGTGCCACCACCGGTGAGGGAGCGGCTTCAAGCTCCTACGAGCAGTACTTC; CDR3 protein: CATTGEGAASSSYEQYF
J gene: TRBJ2-7; V gene: TRBV6-5; D gene: TRBD1; clone size: NA; CDR3 DNA: TGTGCCAGCAGCCCGGGACAGGGCGACTCCTACGAGCAGTACTTC; CDR3 protein: CASSPGQGDSYEQYF
J gene: TRBJ1-3; V gene: TRBV18; D gene: NA; clone size: once; CDR3 DNA: TGTGCCAGCTCACCGGCGAGGATCCACTCTGGAAACACCATATATTTT; CDR3 protein: CASSPARIHSGNTIYF
J gene: TRBJ2-7; V gene: TRBV25-1; D gene: TRBD1; clone size: NA; CDR3 DNA: TGTGCCAGCAGTGCTGCCGTACAGGGGTCCCTTTACTCCTACGAGCAGTACTTC; CDR3 protein: CASSAAVQGSLYSYEQYF
J gene: TRBJ2-7; V gene: TRBV25-1; D gene: NA; clone size: NA; CDR3 DNA: TGTGCCAGCAGTGAAACAGGTTACAACGAGCAGTACTTC; CDR3 protein: CASSETGYNEQYF
J gene: TRBJ2-6; V gene: TRBV10-2; D gene: NA; clone size: NA; CDR3 DNA: TGCGCCAGCAGGAAGACAGGAGCTAACTCTGGGGCCAACGTCCTGACTTTC; CDR3 protein: CASRKTGANSGANVLTF
J gene: TRBJ2-1; V gene: TRBV9; D gene: TRBD2; clone size: few; CDR3 DNA: TGTGCCAGCAGCGTAGCCGGGACTAGCGGGATTCCGAACAATGAGCAGTTCTTC; CDR3 protein: CASSVAGTSGIPNNEQFF
J gene: TRBJ1-2; V gene: TRBV14; D gene: NA; clone size: NA; CDR3 DNA: TGTGCCAGCAGCCAAGGGGTACTGTGGTTCTATGGCTACACCTTC; CDR3 protein: CASSQGVLWFYGYTF
J gene: TRBJ2-1; V gene: TRBV7-3; D gene: TRBD2; clone size: NA; CDR3 DNA: TGTGCCAGCAGCAAAGCGGGGGGGCTGGATGAGCAGTTCTTC; CDR3 protein: CASSKAGGLDEQFF
J gene: TRBJ2-5; V gene: TRBV5-1; D gene: NA; clone size: NA; CDR3 DNA: TGCGCCAGCACTCCTTTAGGGGGTTCAGAGACCCAGTACTTC; CDR3 protein: CASTPLGGSETQYF
J gene: TRBJ1-2; V gene: TRBV29-1; D gene: TRBD1; clone size: NA; CDR3 DNA: TGCAGCACGAGACAGGGTTCCTATGGCTACACCTTC; CDR3 protein: CSTRQGSYGYTF
J gene: TRBJ1-1; V gene: TRBV3-1/TRBV3-2; D gene: TRBD1; clone size: NA; CDR3 DNA: TGTGCCAGCAGCCAACTTGGGACAGCGAACACTGAAGCTTTCTTT; CDR3 protein: CASSQLGTANTEAFF
J gene: TRBJ1-6; V gene: TRBV15; D gene: NA; clone size: NA; CDR3 DNA: TGTGCCACCAGCAGAGGCAGGAATTCACCCCTCCACTTT; CDR3 protein: CATSRGRNSPLHF
J gene: TRBJ1-1; V gene: TRBV7-3; D gene: NA; clone size: NA; CDR3 DNA: TGTGCCAGCAGCTTATTTCATGGACGGTCGAACACTGAAGCTTTCTTT; CDR3 protein: CASSLFHGRSNTEAFF